This T cell receptor beta chain was found in a study of regulatory T cells in long-lasting Graves disease. Investigators prepared the TCR beta libraries by applying iRepertoire HTBI primers and Arm-PCR of CDR3 regions. TCRdb independently ran MiXCR on the multiplex PCR reads; one entry per CDR3 protein. The profile covers about 290,000 distinct CDR3 sequences, with around 21% appearing a single time and 45% to 70% taken by the ten largest. This sample's time point: persistent/refractory GD, antithyroid drugs over 5 years with positive TRAb. The TCR library was made from RNA that had been extracted from PBMCs in TRIzol. The CDR3 contains 16 residues. Looked up from germline, CDR1 is ENHRY and CDR2 is SYGVKD. V trimming: 4 bases; J trimming: 5 bases; junction bases outside the gene matches: 5.

The V and J genes are TRBV10-3 and TRBJ2-2; the match to TRBD2 covers 12 bases. The sequenced sample was peripheral blood mononuclear cells (PBMCs), obtained when the disease was refractory, from a patient treated with antithyroid drugs. The receptor was derived from a female donor with Graves disease. The CDR3 DNA reads as TGTGCCATCAGTGCCCTAGCGGGAGGGCCGACCGGGGAGCTGTTTTTT. This sequence encodes CAISALAGGPTGELFF.